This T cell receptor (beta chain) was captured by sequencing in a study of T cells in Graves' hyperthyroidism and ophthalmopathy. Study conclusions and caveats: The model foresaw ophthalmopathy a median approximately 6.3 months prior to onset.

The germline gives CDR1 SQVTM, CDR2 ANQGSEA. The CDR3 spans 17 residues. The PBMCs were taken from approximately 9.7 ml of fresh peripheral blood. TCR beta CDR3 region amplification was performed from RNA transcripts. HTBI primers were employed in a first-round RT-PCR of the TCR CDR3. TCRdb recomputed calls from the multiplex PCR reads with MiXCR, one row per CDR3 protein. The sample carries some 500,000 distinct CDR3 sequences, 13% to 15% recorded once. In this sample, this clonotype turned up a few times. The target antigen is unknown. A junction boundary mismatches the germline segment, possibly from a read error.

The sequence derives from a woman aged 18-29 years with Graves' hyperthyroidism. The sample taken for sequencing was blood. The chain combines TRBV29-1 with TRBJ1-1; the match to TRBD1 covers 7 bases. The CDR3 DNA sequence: TGCAGCGTTGGGTCCCCGCCCCAGGGGGGCCCGAACACTGAAGCTCTCTTT. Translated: CSVGSPPQGGPNTEALF.